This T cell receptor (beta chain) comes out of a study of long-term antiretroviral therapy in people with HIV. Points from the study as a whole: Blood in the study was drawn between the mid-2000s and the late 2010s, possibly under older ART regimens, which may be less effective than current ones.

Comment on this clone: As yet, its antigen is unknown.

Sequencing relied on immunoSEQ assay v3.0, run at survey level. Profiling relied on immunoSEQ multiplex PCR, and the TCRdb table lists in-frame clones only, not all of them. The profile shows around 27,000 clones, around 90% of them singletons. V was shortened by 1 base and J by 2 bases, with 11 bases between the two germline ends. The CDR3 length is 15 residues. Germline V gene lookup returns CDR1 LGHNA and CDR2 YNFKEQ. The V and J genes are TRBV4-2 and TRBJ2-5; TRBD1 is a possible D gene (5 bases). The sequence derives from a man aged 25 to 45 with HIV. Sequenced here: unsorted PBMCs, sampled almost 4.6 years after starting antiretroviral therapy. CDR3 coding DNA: TGTGCCAGCAGCCAAGTACGGACAACTCAAGAGACCCAGTACTTC. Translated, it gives CASSQVRTTQETQYF.